This T cell receptor beta chain was recorded in a study of cytomegalovirus exposure and HLA in healthy donors (dated by TCRdb to 2016 to 2017). Background on the whole study: A later analysis indicated that the 130 or so validation repertoires were generated on the platform also employed for the 600 to 750 repertoires of the first cohort. The study aimed to test whether cataloging public T cell receptors could reveal signatures of past pathogen exposure. Along with the roughly 700-subject first cohort, a separate validation cohort of around 120 different subjects was used. The study combined high-throughput TCR immunosequencing, statistical association of individual TCRs with disease status, and machine learning to predict cytomegalovirus infection status. What the work shows at the level of the full study, not this receptor alone: A later analysis had no HLA typing for the validation cohort, so co-occurrence there was scored across all 110 or so repertoires. Subsequent analysis determined that TCRs grouped into clusters in the first cohort also showed a tendency toward co-occurrence across the 120 validation repertoires, and approximately 94% of cluster scores exceeded 0. According to the authors, the approach could potentially be generalized to other disease states and immunological phenotypes. The study gave a list of under 200 TCR beta chains associated with cytomegalovirus. The classifier was reported to diagnose cytomegalovirus status with high specificity and sensitivity in both the original cohort and the validation cohort. Three of the identified cytomegalovirus-associated TCR beta chains were confirmed in vitro to be specific for cytomegalovirus antigens. Most TCR sequences were seen in very few donors, while some public TCRs were found in many individuals.

Donors formed part of the validation cohort, which comprised 120 subjects and was distinct from the first cohort of some 700 subjects. The germline V gene (reference sequence) gives CDR1 as SEHNR and CDR2 as FQNEAQ. The CDR3 spans 13 residues, from the cysteine through the phenylalanine. The only DNA kept is the CDR3, 39 bases in frame from the first base. V is reduced by 2 bases and J by 5 bases, leaving a spacing of 7 bases between them. This clone was counted between two and nine times. Which antigen it targets is not known. Base qualities are not recorded, but no much larger clone differs from it by a single base. Library construction relied on the immunoSEQ multiplex PCR assay. The study's own analysis went as follows. A statistical classification framework was built for diagnosing cytomegalovirus status from the catalog of TCR beta chain sequences. In TCRdb, the immuneACCESS table is reduced to in-frame sequences with V and J assigned. These tables do not hold every clone; where another copy was compared, an unresolved V gene accounts for under half, and the others remain unexplained. That table supplies the V and J calls and clone size; D and trimming were determined from the DNA. Recorded for this sample are 200,000 to 300,000 clones; 80% to 90% of them occurred a single time. The leading ten clones occupy about 2.5% of the sample.

The rearranged segments are TRBV7-9 and TRBJ1-5; the D segment cannot be called with confidence. The clonotype comes from a man aged 18 to 35 in good health and CMV-seronegative. Source material: PBMCs. The nucleotide sequence is TGTGCCAGCAGCTTACCCCCCGATCAGCCCCAGCATTTT. Its amino acids are CASSLPPDQPQHF.